The clone carrying this TCR beta chain was observed a few times. This entry is derived from a study of cytomegalovirus exposure and HLA in healthy donors. Germline CDR1 reads SEHNR; CDR2 reads FQNEAQ (reference sequence). The CDR3 has 15 amino acids. V was trimmed by 3 bases and J by 0 bases, leaving 11 bases between them. Primers: 60 Vbeta forward and 13 Jbeta reverse. Libraries were prepared by immunoSEQ multiplex PCR; TCRdb keeps only in-frame clonotypes and omits some of them. The data show about 82,000 clones, approximately 79% seen once. The clonotype comes from a human donor in good health. Source material: PBMCs. The chain has TRBV7-9 and TRBJ1-1; TRBD1 is a possible D gene (5 bases). CDR3 in amino acids: CASSFVRVLNTEAFF. CDR3 sequence (DNA): TGTGCCAGCAGCTTCGTCAGGGTTTTGAACACTGAAGCTTTCTTT.